This is a list of T cell receptor beta chains from one sample in a study of blood T cell repertoires in COVID-19. Repertoires were generated with immunoSEQ multiplex PCR, while TCRdb's copy carries only in-frame clones and drops some. The sample records about 130,000 clones, about 86% being singletons. Sequencing input: PBMCs or T cells enriched from blood (not recorded which). Receptors were obtained from a man aged 50 to 60 who had recovered from COVID-19. Both conserved end residues are part of each CDR3. D genes are given only for firm matches. Only part of the rows carry a size: once, few, many, or a class if the clone is expanded.

TRBJ2-2,TRBV30,.,TRBD1,TGTGCCTGGATCCCCGGGACAGGCACCGGGGAGCTGTTTTTT,CAWIPGTGTGELFF
TRBJ1-2,TRBV30,many,.,TGTGCCTGGAGTTCCGGGACTATCGGCTACACCTTC,CAWSSGTIGYTF
TRBJ1-4,TRBV4-2,.,TRBD1,TGTGCCAGCAGCCAAGAACCCGGGACAGGGGAAAATGAAAAACTGTTTTTT,CASSQEPGTGENEKLFF
TRBJ1-1,TRBV5-4,.,.,TGTGCCAGCAGCAAAATTACAGAGAACACTGAAGCTTTCTTT,CASSKITENTEAFF
TRBJ2-6,TRBV6-5,.,TRBD1,TGTGCCAGCAGTTACAGTTGGGACAGGGTCGGCGTCCTGACTTTC,CASSYSWDRVGVLTF
TRBJ1-1,TRBV29-1,few,.,TGCAGCGTTATGAACAATGAAGCTTTCTTT,CSVMNNEAFF
TRBJ2-4,TRBV5-1,.,TRBD2,TGCGCCAGCAGCTTGGCGACTAGCAGAGCCAAAAACATTCAGTACTTC,CASSLATSRAKNIQYF
TRBJ2-5,TRBV2,.,.,TGTGCCAGCAGTGAGGGAAGGGGCGGTCAAGAGACCCAGTACTTC,CASSEGRGGQETQYF
TRBJ2-7,TRBV18,once,.,TGTGCCAGCTCACCATCACAGGGAGGGTCCTACGAGCAGTACTTC,CASSPSQGGSYEQYF
TRBJ2-1,TRBV15,.,TRBD1,TGTGCCACCAGCAGGGAACAGGGGGCGAGAGACAATGAGCAGTTCTTC,CATSREQGARDNEQFF
TRBJ1-6,TRBV7-2,.,.,TGTGCCAGCAGCTTAGCGGGGACATACTATAATTCACCCCTCCACTTT,CASSLAGTYYNSPLHF
TRBJ2-1,TRBV27,.,TRBD2,TGTGCCAGCAGTTTTAAGCGGGGGGGCCCCCATGAGCAGTTCTTC,CASSFKRGGPHEQFF
TRBJ2-1,TRBV5-1,.,TRBD2,TGCGCCAGCAGCTCTTCTAGCGGGGGGGCTTACAATGAGCAGTTCTTC,CASSSSSGGAYNEQFF
TRBJ1-3,TRBV5-1,.,.,TGCGCCAGCAGCTTGGCGCCGGCCTCTGGGAGCACCATATATTTT,CASSLAPASGSTIYF
TRBJ2-7,TRBV6-5,.,TRBD2,TGTGCCAGTACTACTAGCGGGGGTCTTTACGAGCAGTACTTC,CASTTSGGLYEQYF
TRBJ1-5,TRBV27,.,TRBD1,TGTGCCAGCAGTCCAACAGCCGGGACAGGGGGCCGGCAGCCCCAGCATTTT,CASSPTAGTGGRQPQHF
TRBJ2-7,TRBV27,.,.,TGTGCCAGCAGTTTACTGGACAAATCCTACGAGCAGTACTTC,CASSLLDKSYEQYF
TRBJ1-3,TRBV3-1/TRBV3-2,.,.,TGTGCCAGCAGCCAAGACAGGGGCTCTGGAAACACCATATATTTT,CASSQDRGSGNTIYF
TRBJ2-2,TRBV9,.,TRBD2,TGTGCCAGCAGCCCCAGAGGGGCGGGAGCTAGGGCCGGGGAGCTGTTTTTT,CASSPRGAGARAGELFF
TRBJ1-3,TRBV19,.,.,TGTGCCAGCTGGGACAACCGACTGCCAAACACCATATATTTT,CASWDNRLPNTIYF
TRBJ1-4,TRBV7-9,.,TRBD1,TGTGCCAGCAGCTTAACGGTCGGGACAGGGAATGAAAAACTGTTTTTT,CASSLTVGTGNEKLFF
TRBJ1-2,TRBV30,.,TRBD1,TGTGCCTGGAGTGTCCGGGACAGGGGGCCTGGCTACACCTTC,CAWSVRDRGPGYTF
TRBJ2-7,TRBV11-2,.,.,TGTGCCAGCAGCTTAGGGGGGGGGCCCTACGAGCAGTACTTC,CASSLGGGPYEQYF
TRBJ1-5,TRBV7-2,.,.,TGTGCCAGCAGATATGGAGAGGGAGATAATCAGCCCCAGCATTTT,CASRYGEGDNQPQHF
TRBJ2-5,TRBV5-1,once,.,TGCGCCAGCAGCTTGACCGGGTTAGAGACCCAGTACTTC,CASSLTGLETQYF
TRBJ1-6,TRBV5-1,few,.,TGCGCCAGCAGCTTGGAACAGCTTGGGAATTCACCCCTCCACTTT,CASSLEQLGNSPLHF
TRBJ2-7,TRBV10-3,.,TRBD1,TGTGCCATCAGCCCGGGACAGGGTAATTACGAGCAGTACTTC,CAISPGQGNYEQYF
TRBJ2-5,TRBV5-1,.,TRBD2,TGCGCCAGCGCTTACCCGTTAACCGGGACTAGCGGGGGGGTGACCGAAGAAGGGACCCAGTACTTC,CASAYPLTGTSGGVTEEGTQYF
TRBJ1-1,TRBV14,.,.,TGTGCCAGCAGCCAAGTGAGTGGGCCTGAAGCTTTCTTT,CASSQVSGPEAFF
TRBJ2-7,TRBV6-1,.,TRBD2,TGTGCCAGCAGTGAAGGGGAGACTAGCGGGGGGGCCCCCTACGAGCAGTACTTC,CASSEGETSGGAPYEQYF
TRBJ2-2,TRBV19,.,TRBD1,TGTGCCAGTAGTATAGCCGGGACAGGGGGCCGGGAGCTGTTTTTT,CASSIAGTGGRELFF
TRBJ2-3,TRBV27,once,.,TGTGCCAGCAGTTTAGGAGGCCCCCGTACGCAGTATTTT,CASSLGGPRTQYF
TRBJ2-7,TRBV15,.,TRBD2,TGTGCCACCAGCCTAAGCGGGACGAGCTCCTACGAGCAGTACTTC,CATSLSGTSSYEQYF
TRBJ1-6,TRBV5-1,.,.,TGCGCCAGCAGCCAGCCAACACAGGGACATAATTCACCCCTCCACTTT,CASSQPTQGHNSPLHF
TRBJ2-7,TRBV4-1,.,TRBD1,TGCGCCAGCAGCCAAGGGACAGGGGGGACCTACGAGCAGTACTTC,CASSQGTGGTYEQYF
TRBJ1-5,TRBV15,.,TRBD1,TGTGCCACCAGCAGAAACCGGGACAGGAGCAATCAGCCCCAGCATTTT,CATSRNRDRSNQPQHF
TRBJ1-4,TRBV5-1,.,.,TGCGCCAGCAGCGCGACGGGTCAGATTGATGAAAAACTGTTTTTT,CASSATGQIDEKLFF
TRBJ2-2,TRBV19,.,TRBD1,TGTGCCAGTAGTCCCAATTCACCGGGACAGGGAAGAACCGGGGAGCTGTTTTTT,CASSPNSPGQGRTGELFF
TRBJ1-5,TRBV28,.,.,TGTGCCAGCAGTTTATTGGGGCAGTATAGCAATCAGCCCCAGCATTTT,CASSLLGQYSNQPQHF
TRBJ1-1,TRBV5-4,.,TRBD1,TGTGCCAGCCTCAACAGGGGCGGTGAAGCTTTCTTT,CASLNRGGEAFF
TRBJ1-6,TRBV7-2,.,TRBD1,TGTGCCAGCAGCTGGGACAGATTAAATTCACCCCTCCACTTT,CASSWDRLNSPLHF
TRBJ1-2,TRBV28,.,TRBD1,TGTGCCAGCAGTTTACGTGGACAGGGGAACTATGGCTACACCTTC,CASSLRGQGNYGYTF
TRBJ2-1,TRBV5-1,.,TRBD1,TGCGCCAGCAGCCAGGGACAGGGGGGCAATGAGCAGTTCTTC,CASSQGQGGNEQFF